These 11 T cell receptor beta chains came from one sample sequenced in a study of blood T cells in healthy people across ages. The use of a sample-barcoded 5' primer and a J-beta primer mix characterized a second PCR of roughly 6 to 11 cycles. TCRdb re-called the 5' RACE reads through MiXCR, storing one row per CDR3 protein. The top ten hold more than 20% of the sample, which has approximately 1,700,000 distinct CDR3 sequences, roughly two fifths seen once. The material sequenced was blood. Every receptor here comes from a human donor in good health.

The chain combines TRBV28 with TRBJ2-5; 10 nucleotides align to TRBD1. The assigned J gene may be wrong: the sequence end matches TRBJ2-7 better. This CDR3 is 14 amino acids long. Germline-derived CDR1 and CDR2 are MDHEN and SYDVKM. The CDR3 DNA sequence: TGTGCCAGCAGTTTTCCCGGGACAGGGGACGAGCAGTACTTC. This codes for CASSFPGTGDEQYF.

J is TRBJ2-6 and V is TRBV9, with 8 bases aligning to TRBD1. J lost 0 bases, V lost 0 bases, and 14 bases had no gene match. The CDR3 contains 21 residues. Per germline, CDR1 SGDLS and CDR2 YYNGEE. CDR3 nucleotides: TGTGCCAGCAGCGTAGATGCCCAGGGGGCGATTACGAGCTCTGGGGCCAACGTCCTGACTTTC. Its protein product is CASSVDAQGAITSSGANVLTF.

This clonotype was seen a few times. V and J are TRBV20-1 and TRBJ2-1, with D unresolved. The CDR3 extends over 12 amino acids. V gave up 3 bases and J gave up 4 bases, with 7 bases separating them. CDR1 and CDR2 from the germline V gene are DFQATT and SNEGSKA (reference sequence). CDR3 sequence (DNA): TGCAGTGCTAGTTCAGCATACAATGAGCAGTTCTTC. It specifies CSASSAYNEQFF.

V and J are TRBV7-2 and TRBJ2-3, with D possibly being TRBD1 (6 bases). Germline loops: CDR1 SGHTA, CDR2 FQGNSA. V was shortened by 4 bases and J by 0 bases, with 14 bases between the two germline ends. This CDR3 has 16 amino acids. CDR3 nucleotides: TGTGCCAGCAGCTCTGGGACAACGTATAGCACAGATACGCAGTATTTT. Encoded protein: CASSSGTTYSTDTQYF.

The chain employs TRBV2 and TRBJ2-5; D ambiguous. The end of the DNA is better explained by TRBJ2-7, so the J call may be wrong. Per germline, CDR1 SNHLY and CDR2 FYNNEI. The CDR3 has 13 residues. The CDR3 region is CASSEIFPFEQYF. For the CDR3, the DNA is TGTGCCAGCAGTGAAATTTTCCCTTTCGAGCAGTACTTC.

In its sample, this clonotype was seen a few times. The chain has TRBV14 and TRBJ1-6; weak D call: TRBD1 (5 bases). The germline gives CDR1 SGHDN, CDR2 FVKESK. This CDR3 contains 13 residues. Deletions cut 5 bases from V and 11 bases from J, with 13 bases between. CDR3 sequence reads: CASSAQGRTPLHF. CDR3 in DNA: TGTGCCAGCAGCGCCCAGGGCCGGACACCCCTCCACTTT.

This clonotype has more than one count but fewer than ten. This chain connects TRBV10-3 to TRBJ2-7; D unclear. Trimming stripped 1 base from V and 4 bases from J, with 5 bases between. CDR3 size: 12 residues. Germline CDR1 ENHRY, CDR2 SYGVKD. The CDR3 spells CAISEYRYEQYF. The DNA of the CDR3 is TGTGCCATCAGTGAGTACAGATACGAGCAGTACTTC.

This clonotype was counted at least ten times. This rearrangement joins TRBV20-1 to TRBJ1-2; D call uncertain. In germline, CDR1 is DFQATT, CDR2 SNEGSKA (reference sequence). V dropped 7 bases and J dropped 5 bases, with 17 bases sitting between them. This CDR3 comprises 13 residues. CDR3 in amino acids: CSGVQAGYYGYTF. CDR3 in DNA: TGCAGTGGCGTCCAAGCGGGTTATTATGGCTACACCTTC.

This clonotype was counted only a few times. V and J are TRBV6-2 or TRBV6-3 and TRBJ1-1, with D uncertain. Between the trimmed V and J ends, which lost 2 bases and 4 bases, there was a span of 17 bases. The CDR3 is 16 amino acids. Germline loops: CDR1 MNHEY, CDR2 SVGEGT. The DNA of the CDR3 is TGTGCCAGCAGTTACGACTCCCTGCTCCTGGCCACTGAAGCTTTCTTT. This sequence encodes CASSYDSLLLATEAFF.

The chain employs TRBV7-2 and TRBJ2-2, with 9 bases lining up with TRBD1. Per germline, CDR1 SGHTA and CDR2 FQGNSA. The ends lost 3 bases at V and 4 bases at J; junction bases unmatched: 6. The CDR3 loop spans 16 amino acids. CDR3 protein: CASSFFRTGATGELFF. As DNA, the CDR3 is TGTGCCAGCAGCTTTTTTAGGACAGGGGCCACCGGGGAGCTGTTTTTT.

The sample holds one count of this clonotype. The chain carries TRBV7-2 and TRBJ1-3; the D gene is possibly TRBD1 (5 bases). Germline V gives CDR1 SGHTA, CDR2 FQGNSA. This CDR3 has 16 residues. Trimming took off 1 base at V and 0 bases at J, with 10 bases between the two ends. Here the CDR3 DNA reads TGTGCCAGCAGCTTAGAGGGGCTAAACTCTGGAAACACCATATATTTT. Translated, it gives CASSLEGLNSGNTIYF.